The 9 T cell receptor beta chains below were found in one sample sequenced in a study of blood T cell repertoires in COVID-19. Sequenced by immunoSEQ multiplex PCR; TCRdb stores in-frame clones only, minus some. The sample includes more than 150,000 clones, almost 85% seen only once; the top ten take approximately 10%. Sequenced sample: PBMCs or T cells enriched from blood (not recorded which). Source of these receptors: a man between 45 and 60 years old who had recovered from COVID-19.

The chain has TRBV28 and TRBJ2-5; TRBD2 agrees at 9 bases. This CDR3 is 16 amino acids long. Germline V lookup: CDR1 MDHEN, CDR2 SYDVKM. V shed 2 bases and J 5 bases; nucleotides not matched to a gene: 9. CDR3 nucleotide sequence: TGTGCCAGCAGTTTAGGGGCGGGAGGGCAGGAGGAGACCCAGTACTTC. It specifies CASSLGAGGQEETQYF.

The CDR3 reads CASSLTGGAATGELFF. The CDR3 region has the DNA TGCGCCAGCAGCTTAACAGGGGGCGCCGCCACCGGGGAGCTGTTTTTT. V usage is TRBV5-1 and J usage is TRBJ2-2, with 9 bases lining up with TRBD1. With 2 bases clipped from V and 4 bases from J, the junction kept 6 bases outside the gene matches. Germline values: CDR1 SGHRS, CDR2 YFSETQ. The CDR3 runs 16 residues.

V is TRBV19 and J is TRBJ1-2, with 7 nucleotides matching TRBD1. CDR3 length equals 18 residues. V gave up 3 bases and J gave up 7 bases; unmatched junction bases: 20. Germline values: CDR1 LNHDA, CDR2 SQIVND (reference sequence). The CDR3 coding sequence is TGTGCCAGTAGTATCATAAGAAACGAGGGGGCCGGCTTTCGTGGCTACACCTTC. This sequence encodes CASSIIRNEGAGFRGYTF.

A single count supports this clone. The rearrangement joins TRBV27 to TRBJ1-1, with D maybe TRBD1 (5 bases). Trimming left V 6 bases short and J 3 bases short, with 17 bases between. CDR3 size: 15 residues. CDR1 is MNHEY, CDR2 SMNVEV, per germline (reference sequence). Written as DNA, the CDR3 is TGTGCCAGCAGCCGGGACTTTGGGGGTTACACTGAAGCTTTCTTT. Protein sequence: CASSRDFGGYTEAFF.

CDR3 in DNA: TGTGCCAGCAGTCCCTGGGCAAATCAGCCCCAGCATTTT. Translation gives CASSPWANQPQHF. The gene calls are TRBV12-3 or TRBV12-4 and TRBJ1-5; D gene ambiguous. The ends were cut back, 5 bases at V and 4 bases at J, with 9 bases in the middle. CDR3 length equals 13 residues.

This clone was recorded once. The J gene is TRBJ1-2, the V gene TRBV15; D call uncertain. Deletions cut 1 base from V and 5 bases from J, with 8 bases between. CDR1 is LNHNV, CDR2 YYDKDF, per germline (reference sequence). This CDR3 is 13 amino acids long. The CDR3 DNA reads TGTGCCACCAGCAGAGGAGGGAGATATGGCTACACCTTC. Residues: CATSRGGRYGYTF.

The rearrangement links TRBV7-2 to TRBJ2-1, with 7 nucleotides matching TRBD2. Germline V gene lookup returns CDR1 SGHTA and CDR2 FQGNSA. With 4 bases clipped from V and 11 bases from J, the junction kept 8 bases outside the gene matches. The CDR3 loop spans 13 amino acids. CDR3 residues: CASSSLVAGKQFF. DNA for the CDR3: TGTGCCAGCAGCTCCCTTGTAGCGGGCAAGCAGTTCTTC.

This clone was seen once. The rearrangement joins TRBV7-2 to TRBJ2-5; 8 nucleotides agree with TRBD2. Trimming took 5 bases from V and 5 from J; bases not matched to a gene: 19. Per germline, CDR1 SGHTA and CDR2 FQGNSA. This CDR3 has 18 residues. CDR3 sequence reads: CASSQKRVTGGLRETQYF. The CDR3 bases are TGTGCCAGCAGCCAAAAGAGGGTAACGGGGGGGCTTCGGGAGACCCAGTACTTC.

The rearrangement uses TRBV5-4 and TRBJ2-1; D gene unclear. Trimming stripped 2 bases from V and 0 bases from J, with 9 bases between. The CDR3 has 15 amino acids. CDR1 and CDR2 from the germline V gene are SGHNT and YYREEE (reference sequence). This CDR3 reads CASSLDSSSYNEQFF. In DNA, the CDR3 is TGTGCCAGCAGCTTAGACTCGAGCTCCTACAATGAGCAGTTCTTC.